Below, 24 T cell receptor beta chains from the same sample are listed, as sequenced in a study of blood T cells in healthy people across ages. The second PCR ran 7 to 11 cycles with a sample-barcoded 5' primer and J-beta primers. Each CDR3 protein is one row after TCRdb ran MiXCR on the 5' RACE reads. The table lists nearly 800,000 distinct CDR3 sequences, about 61% of them singletons. The sample taken for sequencing was blood. The receptors originated from a man in his forties or fifties in good health.

The V and J genes are TRBV4-1 and TRBJ2-5; 8 positions match TRBD1. CDR1 and CDR2 (germline): MGHRA, YSYEKL. The CDR3 is 18 residues long. J gave up 1 base and V 0 bases, and 10 bases lay outside the gene matches. CDR3 sequence: CASSQEGYQGATQETQYF. CDR3 DNA sequence: TGCGCCAGCAGCCAAGAAGGTTACCAGGGGGCGACCCAAGAGACCCAGTACTTC.

This clonotype was counted between two and nine times. V is TRBV12-3 or TRBV12-4 and J is TRBJ2-5, with 8 bases matching TRBD1. The CDR3 consists of 17 residues. The J segment lost 7 bases and the V segment lost 2 bases, leaving 15 bases of the junction unmatched. CDR3 sequence (DNA): TGTGCCAGCAGTTTATATAGAGGGGACAGGTGGTCCGGGACCCAGTACTTC. Encoded protein: CASSLYRGDRWSGTQYF.

The rearrangement uses TRBV27 and TRBJ2-3, with 7 nucleotides matching TRBD2. Looked up from germline, CDR1 is MNHEY and CDR2 is SMNVEV (reference sequence). Unmatched junction bases numbered 8, after V lost 7 bases and J lost 4 bases. The CDR3 totals 14 residues. The CDR3 sequence is CASNAGVVPDTQYF. The CDR3 DNA is TGTGCCAGCAATGCGGGAGTCGTCCCAGATACGCAGTATTTT.

The chain uses TRBV10-3 and TRBJ2-1; maybe TRBD2 (6 bases). The CDR3 is 15 amino acids. V shed 3 bases and J shed 2 bases, with 11 bases lying between them. Germline V lookup: CDR1 ENHRY, CDR2 SYGVKD. CDR3 amino acids: CAISDLAGPYNEQFF. Here the CDR3 DNA reads TGTGCCATCAGTGATTTGGCGGGACCCTACAATGAGCAGTTCTTC.

This clonotype was picked up a small number of times. The V call is TRBV4-3, the J call TRBJ2-1; D call uncertain. V lost 0 bases, J lost 3 bases, and 9 bases lay in between. The CDR3 runs to 15 residues. Germline CDR1 LGHNA, CDR2 YSLEER. The CDR3 region is CASSQEDLGYNEQFF. Here the CDR3 DNA reads TGCGCCAGCAGCCAAGAGGATTTAGGCTACAATGAGCAGTTCTTC.

The gene calls are TRBV20-1 and TRBJ2-7; 10 bases are a match to TRBD2. Germline values: CDR1 DFQATT, CDR2 SNEGSKA (reference sequence). The trim removed 0 bases at V and 0 bases at J, leaving 2 bases unmatched. The CDR3 runs to 15 residues. The CDR3 reads CSAREAGGPSYEQYF. CDR3 sequence (DNA): TGCAGTGCTAGAGAAGCGGGAGGGCCCTCCTACGAGCAGTACTTC.

The rearrangement joins TRBV29-1 to TRBJ2-1; D gene unclear. V lost 1 base, J lost 0 bases, and 13 bases lay in between. The CDR3 is made up of 16 amino acids. Germline loops: CDR1 SQVTM, CDR2 ANQGSEA. The CDR3: CSVEAAAPSSYNEQFF. The CDR3 DNA is TGCAGCGTTGAAGCTGCGGCGCCGAGCTCCTACAATGAGCAGTTCTTC.

The rearrangement joins TRBV29-1 to TRBJ2-7; the D gene is possibly TRBD1 (6 bases). CDR1 SQVTM and CDR2 ANQGSEA come from the germline V gene. The CDR3 totals 14 residues. Trimming left V 7 bases short and J 1 base short, with 17 bases between. The DNA of the CDR3 is TGCAGCGCCGGCGGTCAGGGGCGTTCCTACGAGCAGTACTTC. It yields the protein CSAGGQGRSYEQYF.

The chain joins TRBV4-3 to TRBJ2-3; maybe TRBD2 (6 bases). Trimming pared 0 bases from V and 2 bases from J, leaving 12 bases between. The CDR3 is 16 residues long. CDR1 is LGHNA and CDR2 is YSLEER in the germline V gene. CDR3 amino acids: CASSQDLGTATDTQYF. The CDR3 DNA follows: TGCGCCAGCAGCCAAGATCTAGGGACTGCCACAGATACGCAGTATTTT.

The chain has TRBV6-2 or TRBV6-3 and TRBJ2-3, with D maybe TRBD2 (5 bases). This CDR3 has 16 amino acids. Germline lookup yields CDR1 MNHEY and CDR2 SVGEGT. The V end lost 7 bases, the J end lost 2 bases, and 19 bases lay between the germline ends. The CDR3 region is CASTPASGKYTDTQYF. In DNA, the CDR3 is TGTGCCAGCACCCCAGCTTCGGGGAAATACACAGATACGCAGTATTTT.

This clonotype was recorded a few times. DNA of the CDR3: TGCGCCAGCAGTCACTCCGGGACAGGGCGCACAGATACGCAGTATTTT. Translating it yields CASSHSGTGRTDTQYF. V usage is TRBV23-1 and J usage is TRBJ2-3; 9 bases align to TRBD1. TRBV23-1 is noted as an ORF with a role that remains uncertain. V trimming: 3 bases; J trimming: 1 base; junction bases outside the gene matches: 5. The length of the CDR3 is 16 residues.

The CDR3 nucleotides read TGCGCCAGCCGTCTAGGGGGACAAAACATTCAGTACTTC. Protein: CASRLGGQNIQYF. V gene TRBV5-1 combines with J gene TRBJ2-4, with D perhaps matching TRBD1 (6 bases). The CDR3 has 13 amino acids. With 7 bases removed from V and 5 bases from J, the gap between germline ends came to 13 bases. The germline V gene has CDR1 SGHRS and CDR2 YFSETQ.

The rearrangement joins TRBV29-1 to TRBJ1-4, with TRBD1 identical over 7 bases. Germline V gene data show CDR1 as SQVTM and CDR2 as ANQGSEA. V lost 6 bases to trimming and J lost 8 bases; unmatched junction nucleotides: 9. The CDR3 is made up of 13 amino acids. Here the CDR3 reads CSVHRGAEEKLFF. CDR3 nucleotides: TGCAGCGTCCACAGGGGCGCGGAAGAAAAACTGTTTTTT.

The V call is TRBV11-2, the J call TRBJ1-5, with TRBD1 matching 9 bases. CDR1 SGHAT and CDR2 FQNNGV come from the germline V gene. CDR3 length: 15 amino acids. V was clipped by 1 base and J by 6 bases; unmatched bases: 4. The CDR3 nucleotides are TGTGCCAGCAGCTTAGCTACAGGGGGCAGTCAGCCCCAGCATTTT. It codes for CASSLATGGSQPQHF.

V usage is TRBV24-1 and J usage is TRBJ2-1, with 15 bases matching TRBD2. The CDR3 spans 19 residues. The ends lost 4 bases at V and 5 bases at J; junction bases unmatched: 11. The germline CDR1 and CDR2 sequences are KGHDR and SFDVKD. As DNA, the CDR3 is TGTGCCACCAGTGACCGGACTAGCGGGAGGGGTCTACCTCACAATGAGCAGTTCTTC. Translated: CATSDRTSGRGLPHNEQFF.

This clonotype is a singleton in its sample. The gene calls are TRBV5-1 and TRBJ2-1, with D perhaps being TRBD1 or TRBD2 (6 bases each). Germline CDR1 is SGHRS and CDR2 is YFSETQ. Trimming took off 5 bases at V and 5 bases at J, with 23 bases between the two ends. This CDR3 region has 17 residues. CDR3 DNA: TGCGCCAGCAGAGGAGGGGTGGGGGCTAGCGAGAACAATGAGCAGTTCTTC. This sequence encodes CASRGGVGASENNEQFF.

The rearrangement joins TRBV6-5 to TRBJ2-1; 11 bases line up with TRBD2. Germline V lookup: CDR1 MNHEY, CDR2 SVGAGI. CDR3 size: 15 residues. The ends lost 5 bases at V and 4 bases at J; junction bases unmatched: 4. The CDR3 nucleotides are TGTGCCAGCAGTATTAGCGGGAGGGGGTACAATGAGCAGTTCTTC. It is translated as CASSISGRGYNEQFF.

The V gene is TRBV29-1, the J gene TRBJ1-2; no definite D call. The CDR3 extends over 11 amino acids. Germline CDR1 SQVTM, CDR2 ANQGSEA. V lost 2 bases and J lost 8, with 9 bases in between. The CDR3 bases are TGCAGCGTTGAACGCCAGTACGGCTACACCTTC. It translates to CSVERQYGYTF.

The CDR3 reads CASSPSGQYFNEQFF. DNA of the CDR3: TGTGCCAGCAGCCCTTCGGGACAGTATTTCAATGAGCAGTTCTTC. This sequence joins TRBV4-2 and TRBJ2-1; 7 nucleotides agree with TRBD1. V shed 4 bases and J 6 bases; nucleotides not matched to a gene: 9. CDR1 and CDR2 (germline): LGHNA, YNFKEQ. The CDR3 sequence is 15 residues long.

In this sample, this clonotype turned up a few times. The J gene is TRBJ1-5, the V gene TRBV25-1; D is possibly TRBD1 (6 bases). The CDR3 length is 14 residues. Germline CDR1 and CDR2: MGHDK and SYGVNS. V was trimmed by 1 base and J by 6 bases, leaving 10 bases between them. Here the CDR3 reads CASSESGGSQPQHF. CDR3 DNA: TGTGCCAGCAGTGAATCGGGGGGCTCTCAGCCCCAGCATTTT.

The rearrangement joins TRBV20-1 to TRBJ1-2; TRBD1 matches 7 bases. CDR3 length equals 14 residues. V gave up 4 bases and J gave up 1 base; unmatched junction bases: 6. The germline V gene has CDR1 DFQATT and CDR2 SNEGSKA (reference sequence). CDR3 DNA sequence: TGCAGTGCTAAAGGGTCAGGGGGTAACTATGGCTACACCTTC. It yields the protein CSAKGSGGNYGYTF.

V gene TRBV5-1 combines with J gene TRBJ2-1, with 8 bases identical to TRBD2. The DNA end lines up better with TRBJ2-7; the J call may be wrong. The CDR3 is made up of 17 amino acids. Germline CDR1 is SGHRS and CDR2 is YFSETQ. CDR3 nucleotides: TGCGCCAGCAGAATAACTAGCGGAGCTAGCTCCTACAATGAGCAGTACTTC. Protein sequence: CASRITSGASSYNEQYF.

This clonotype was seen a handful of times. The chain joins TRBV7-2 to TRBJ2-4; D gene uncertain. Trimming left V 5 bases short and J 0 bases short, with 11 bases between. This CDR3 has 15 residues. Per the germline V gene, CDR1 is SGHTA and CDR2 is FQGNSA. Here the CDR3 DNA reads TGTGCCAGCAGCCGGTCGGACCTAGCCAAAAACATTCAGTACTTC. Translated, it gives CASSRSDLAKNIQYF.

V and J are TRBV6-4 and TRBJ1-2, with TRBD1 matching 9 bases. Trimming took 10 bases from V and 7 from J; bases not matched to a gene: 10. The length of the CDR3 is 13 residues. Germline CDR1 reads MRHNA; CDR2 reads SNTAGT. The CDR3 spells CATRSGQGFGYTF. CDR3 nucleotide sequence: TGTGCCACGCGCTCGGGACAGGGATTTGGCTACACCTTC.